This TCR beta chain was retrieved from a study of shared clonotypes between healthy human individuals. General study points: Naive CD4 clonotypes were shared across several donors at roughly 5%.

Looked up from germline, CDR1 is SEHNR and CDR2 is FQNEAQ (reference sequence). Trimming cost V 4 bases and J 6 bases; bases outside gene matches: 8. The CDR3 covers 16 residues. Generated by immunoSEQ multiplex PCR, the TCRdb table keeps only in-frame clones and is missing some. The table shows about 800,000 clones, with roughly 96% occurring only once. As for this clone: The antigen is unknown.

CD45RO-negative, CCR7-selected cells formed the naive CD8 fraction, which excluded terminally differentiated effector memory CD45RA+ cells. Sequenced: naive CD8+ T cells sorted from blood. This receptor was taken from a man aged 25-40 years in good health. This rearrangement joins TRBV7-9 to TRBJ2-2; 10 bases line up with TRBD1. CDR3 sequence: CASSSKTGGDSGELFF. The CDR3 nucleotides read TGTGCCAGCAGCTCCAAGACAGGGGGCGATTCCGGGGAGCTGTTTTTT. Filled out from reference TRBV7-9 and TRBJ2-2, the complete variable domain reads DTGVSQNPRHKITKRGQNVTFRCDPISEHNRLYWYRQTLGQGPEFLTYFQNEAQLEKSRLLSDRFSAERPKGSFSTLEIQRTEQGDSAMYLCASSSKTGGDSGELFFGEGSRLTVL.